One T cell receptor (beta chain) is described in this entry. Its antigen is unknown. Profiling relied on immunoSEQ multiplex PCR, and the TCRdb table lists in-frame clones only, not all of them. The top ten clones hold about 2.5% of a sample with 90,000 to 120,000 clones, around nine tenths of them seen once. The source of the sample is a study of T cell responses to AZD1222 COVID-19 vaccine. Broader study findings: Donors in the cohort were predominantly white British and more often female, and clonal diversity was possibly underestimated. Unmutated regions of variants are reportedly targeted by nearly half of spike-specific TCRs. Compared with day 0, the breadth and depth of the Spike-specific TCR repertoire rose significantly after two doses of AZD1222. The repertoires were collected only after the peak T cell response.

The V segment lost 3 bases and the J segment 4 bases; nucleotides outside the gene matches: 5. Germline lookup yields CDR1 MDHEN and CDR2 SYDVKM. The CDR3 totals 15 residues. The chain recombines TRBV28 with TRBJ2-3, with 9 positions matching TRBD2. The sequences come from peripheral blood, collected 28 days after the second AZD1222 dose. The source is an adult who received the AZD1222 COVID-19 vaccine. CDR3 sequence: CASSLPSGISDTQYF. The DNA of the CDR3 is TGTGCCAGCAGTTTGCCTAGCGGGATCTCAGATACGCAGTATTTT.